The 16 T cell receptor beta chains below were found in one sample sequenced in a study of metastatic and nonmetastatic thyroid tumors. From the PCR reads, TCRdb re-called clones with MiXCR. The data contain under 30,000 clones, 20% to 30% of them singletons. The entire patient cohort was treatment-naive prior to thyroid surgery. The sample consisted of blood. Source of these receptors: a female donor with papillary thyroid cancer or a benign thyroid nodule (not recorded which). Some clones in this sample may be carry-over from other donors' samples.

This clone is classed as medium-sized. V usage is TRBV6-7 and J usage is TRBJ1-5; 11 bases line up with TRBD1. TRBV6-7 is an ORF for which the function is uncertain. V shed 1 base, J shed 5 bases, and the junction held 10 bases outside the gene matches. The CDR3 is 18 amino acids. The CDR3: CASSYLTDRGQRHQPQHF. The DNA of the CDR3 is TGTGCCAGCAGTTACTTGACGGACAGGGGGCAACGTCATCAGCCCCAGCATTTT.

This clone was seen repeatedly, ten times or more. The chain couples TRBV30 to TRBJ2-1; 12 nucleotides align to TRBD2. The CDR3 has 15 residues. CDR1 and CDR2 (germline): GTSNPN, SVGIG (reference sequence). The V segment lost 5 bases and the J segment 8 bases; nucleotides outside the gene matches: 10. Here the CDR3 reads CAWQETSGSFDEQFF. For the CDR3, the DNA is TGTGCCTGGCAAGAGACTAGCGGGAGTTTCGATGAGCAGTTCTTC. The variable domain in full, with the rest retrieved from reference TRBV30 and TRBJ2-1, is SQTIHQWPATLVQPVGSPLSLECTVEGTSNPNLYWYRQAAGRGLQLLFYSVGIGQISSEVPQNLSASRPQDRQFILSSKKLLLSDSGFYLCAWQETSGSFDEQFFGPGTRLTVL.

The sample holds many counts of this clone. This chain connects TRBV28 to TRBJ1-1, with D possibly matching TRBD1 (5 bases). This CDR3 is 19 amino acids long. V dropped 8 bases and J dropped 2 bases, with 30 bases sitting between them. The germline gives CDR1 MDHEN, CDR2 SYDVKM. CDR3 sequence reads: CASAALGGIPLGTNTEAFF. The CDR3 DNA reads TGTGCCAGCGCCGCCCTGGGGGGAATACCTCTAGGGACCAACACTGAAGCTTTCTTT.

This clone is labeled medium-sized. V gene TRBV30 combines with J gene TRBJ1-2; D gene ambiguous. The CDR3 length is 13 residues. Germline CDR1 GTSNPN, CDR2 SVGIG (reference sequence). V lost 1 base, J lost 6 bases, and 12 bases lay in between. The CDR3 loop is CAWSDLESDGYTF. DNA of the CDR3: TGTGCCTGGAGTGACTTGGAATCCGATGGCTACACCTTC.

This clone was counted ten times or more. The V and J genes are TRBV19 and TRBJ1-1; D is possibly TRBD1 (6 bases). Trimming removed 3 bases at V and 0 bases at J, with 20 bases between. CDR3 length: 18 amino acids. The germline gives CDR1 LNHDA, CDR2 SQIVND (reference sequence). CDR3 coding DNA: TGTGCCAGTAGTATTCAACGGGACATATCGCTTATGAACACTGAAGCTTTCTTT. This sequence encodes CASSIQRDISLMNTEAFF.

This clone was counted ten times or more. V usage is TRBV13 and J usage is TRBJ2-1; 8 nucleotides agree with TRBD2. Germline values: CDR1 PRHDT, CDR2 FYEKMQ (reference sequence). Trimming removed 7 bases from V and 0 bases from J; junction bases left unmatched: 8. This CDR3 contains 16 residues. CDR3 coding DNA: TGTGCCAGCAATCCTAAGGCGGGGGGCTCCTACAATGAGCAGTTCTTC. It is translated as CASNPKAGGSYNEQFF.

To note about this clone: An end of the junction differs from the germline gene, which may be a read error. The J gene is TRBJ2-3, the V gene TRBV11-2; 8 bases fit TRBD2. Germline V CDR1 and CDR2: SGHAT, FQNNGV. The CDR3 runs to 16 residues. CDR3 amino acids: CASSLGPGGPSDTQYF. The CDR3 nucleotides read TGTGCCAGCAGCTTAGGACCGGGAGGGCCTTCAGATACTCAGTATTTT.

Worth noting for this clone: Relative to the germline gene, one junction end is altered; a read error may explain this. The CDR3 loop reads CSSSYSTSRYFEQYF. DNA for the CDR3: TGTTCCAGCAGTTACTCGACGAGTAGGTACTTCGAGCAGTACTTC. The chain recombines TRBV6-2 or TRBV6-3 with TRBJ2-7; D not certain. Germline V lookup: CDR1 MNHEY, CDR2 SVGEGT. This CDR3 is 15 amino acids long.

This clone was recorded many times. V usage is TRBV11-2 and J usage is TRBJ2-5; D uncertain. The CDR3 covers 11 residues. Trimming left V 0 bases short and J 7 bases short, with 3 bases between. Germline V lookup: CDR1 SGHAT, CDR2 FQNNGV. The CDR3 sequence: CASSLEWTQYF. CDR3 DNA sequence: TGTGCCAGCAGCTTAGAATGGACCCAGTACTTC.

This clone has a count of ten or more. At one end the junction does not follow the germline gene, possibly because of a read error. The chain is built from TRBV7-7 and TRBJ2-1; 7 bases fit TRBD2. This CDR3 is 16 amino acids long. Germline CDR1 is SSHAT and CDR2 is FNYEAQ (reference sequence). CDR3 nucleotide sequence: TGTGCTAGCAGCTTACAAACTAGCGATCCATACAATGAGCAGTTCTTC. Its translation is CASSLQTSDPYNEQFF.

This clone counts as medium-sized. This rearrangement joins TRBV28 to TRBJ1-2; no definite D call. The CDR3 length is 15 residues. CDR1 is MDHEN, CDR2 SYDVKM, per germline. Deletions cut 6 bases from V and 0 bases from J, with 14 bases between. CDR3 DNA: TGTGCCAGCAGCCACCCGGCGATACCTAACTATGGCTACACCTTC. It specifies CASSHPAIPNYGYTF.

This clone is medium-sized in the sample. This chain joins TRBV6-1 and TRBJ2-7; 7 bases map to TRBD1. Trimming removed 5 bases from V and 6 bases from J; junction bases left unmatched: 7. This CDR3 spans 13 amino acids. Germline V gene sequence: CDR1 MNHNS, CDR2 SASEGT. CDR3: CASSMTGWREQYF. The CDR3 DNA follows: TGTGCCAGCAGTATGACAGGGTGGCGCGAGCAGTACTTC.

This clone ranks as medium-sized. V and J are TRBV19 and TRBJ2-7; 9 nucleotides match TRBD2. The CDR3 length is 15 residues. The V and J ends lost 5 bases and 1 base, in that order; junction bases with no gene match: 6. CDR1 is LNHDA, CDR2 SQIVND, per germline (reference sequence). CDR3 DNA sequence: TGTGCCAGTAGTGAAGCGGGGGGCTTATCCTACGAGCAGTACTTC. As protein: CASSEAGGLSYEQYF.

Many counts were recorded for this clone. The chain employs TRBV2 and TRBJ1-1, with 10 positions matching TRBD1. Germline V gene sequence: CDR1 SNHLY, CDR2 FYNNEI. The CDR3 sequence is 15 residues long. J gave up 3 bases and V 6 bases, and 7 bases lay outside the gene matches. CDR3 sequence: CASSETGGGDTEAFF. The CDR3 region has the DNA TGTGCCAGCAGCGAGACAGGGGGCGGGGACACTGAAGCTTTCTTT.

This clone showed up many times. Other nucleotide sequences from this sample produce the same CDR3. The CDR3, as DNA: TGTGCCAGCAGTTACGCTGCGACAGGGAAGTTAGCTAACTATGGCTACACCTTC. This gives the protein CASSYAATGKLANYGYTF. The chain has TRBV6-5 and TRBJ1-2; 7 bases are shared with TRBD1. Unmatched junction bases numbered 12, after V lost 2 bases and J lost 0 bases. The CDR3 is made up of 18 amino acids. Germline values: CDR1 MNHEY, CDR2 SVGAGI.

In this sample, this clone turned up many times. The CDR3 loop is CASSSYRVGYTF. The DNA for the CDR3 is TGTGCCAGCAGTTCCTACAGGGTCGGCTACACCTTC. V usage is TRBV6-1 and J usage is TRBJ1-2; the D gene is possibly TRBD1 (6 bases). The CDR3 extends over 12 amino acids. V was pared by 5 bases and J by 8 bases, with 12 bases between. Germline values: CDR1 MNHNS, CDR2 SASEGT.